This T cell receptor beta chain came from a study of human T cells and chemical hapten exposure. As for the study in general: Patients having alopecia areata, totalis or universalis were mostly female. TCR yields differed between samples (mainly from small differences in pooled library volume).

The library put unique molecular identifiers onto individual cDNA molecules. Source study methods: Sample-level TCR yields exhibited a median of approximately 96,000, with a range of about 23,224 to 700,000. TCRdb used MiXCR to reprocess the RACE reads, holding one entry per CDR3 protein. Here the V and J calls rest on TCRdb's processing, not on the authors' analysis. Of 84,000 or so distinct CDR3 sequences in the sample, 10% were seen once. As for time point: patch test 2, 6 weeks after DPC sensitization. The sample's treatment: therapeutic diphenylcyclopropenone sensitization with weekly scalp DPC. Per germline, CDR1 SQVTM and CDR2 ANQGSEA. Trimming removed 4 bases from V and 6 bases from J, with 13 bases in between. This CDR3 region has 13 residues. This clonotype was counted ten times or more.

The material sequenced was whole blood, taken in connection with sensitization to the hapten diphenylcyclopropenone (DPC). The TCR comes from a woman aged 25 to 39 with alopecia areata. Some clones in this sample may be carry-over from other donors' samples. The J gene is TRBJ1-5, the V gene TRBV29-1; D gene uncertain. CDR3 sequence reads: CSVVPTWGQPQHF. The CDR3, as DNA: TGCAGCGTTGTCCCGACCTGGGGTCAGCCCCAGCATTTT.